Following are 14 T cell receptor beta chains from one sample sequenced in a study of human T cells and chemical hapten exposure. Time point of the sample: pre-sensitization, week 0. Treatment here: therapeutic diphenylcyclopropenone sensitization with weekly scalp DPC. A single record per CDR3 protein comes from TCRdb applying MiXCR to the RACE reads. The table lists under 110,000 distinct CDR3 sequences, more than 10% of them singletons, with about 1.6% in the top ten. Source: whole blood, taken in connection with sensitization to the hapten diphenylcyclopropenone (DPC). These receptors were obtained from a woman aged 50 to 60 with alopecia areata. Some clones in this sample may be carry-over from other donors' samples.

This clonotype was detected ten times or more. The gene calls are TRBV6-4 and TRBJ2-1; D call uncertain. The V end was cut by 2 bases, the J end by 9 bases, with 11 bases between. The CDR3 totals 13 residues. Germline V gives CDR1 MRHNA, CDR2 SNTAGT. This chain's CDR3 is CASSDALVGEQFF. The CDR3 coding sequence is TGTGCCAGCAGTGACGCCCTCGTTGGTGAGCAGTTCTTC.

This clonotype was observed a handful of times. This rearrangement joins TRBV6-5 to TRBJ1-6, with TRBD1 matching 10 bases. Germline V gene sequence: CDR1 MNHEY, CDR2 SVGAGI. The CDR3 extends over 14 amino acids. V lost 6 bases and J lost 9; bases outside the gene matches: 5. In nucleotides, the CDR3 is TGTGCCAGCAGGTCCGGGACAGGGGTTTCACCCCTCCACTTT. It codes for CASRSGTGVSPLHF.

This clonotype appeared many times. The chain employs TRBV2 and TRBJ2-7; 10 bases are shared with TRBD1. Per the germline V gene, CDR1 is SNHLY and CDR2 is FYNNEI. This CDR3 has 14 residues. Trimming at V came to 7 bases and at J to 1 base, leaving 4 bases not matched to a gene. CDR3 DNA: TGTGCCAGCACCAGGACAGGGGGTTCCTACGAGCAGTACTTC. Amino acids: CASTRTGGSYEQYF.

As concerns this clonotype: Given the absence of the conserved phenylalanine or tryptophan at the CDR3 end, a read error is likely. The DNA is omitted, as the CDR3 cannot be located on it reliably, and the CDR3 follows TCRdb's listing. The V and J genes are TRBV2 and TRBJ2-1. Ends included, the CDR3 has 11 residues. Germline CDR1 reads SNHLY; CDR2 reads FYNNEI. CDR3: CASSENRITKG.

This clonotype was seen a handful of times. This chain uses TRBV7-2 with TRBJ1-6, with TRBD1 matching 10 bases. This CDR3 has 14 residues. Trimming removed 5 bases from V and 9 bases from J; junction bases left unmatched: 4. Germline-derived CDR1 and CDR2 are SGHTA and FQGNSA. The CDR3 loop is CASSQDRGRSPLHF. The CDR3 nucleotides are TGTGCCAGCAGCCAAGACAGGGGGCGTTCACCCCTCCACTTT.

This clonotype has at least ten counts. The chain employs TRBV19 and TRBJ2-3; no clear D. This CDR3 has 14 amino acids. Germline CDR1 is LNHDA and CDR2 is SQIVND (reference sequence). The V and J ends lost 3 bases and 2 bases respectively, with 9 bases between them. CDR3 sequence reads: CASSIRSATDTQYF. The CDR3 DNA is TGTGCCAGTAGTATTCGGTCCGCCACAGATACGCAGTATTTT. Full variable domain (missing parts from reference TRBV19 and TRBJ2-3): DGGITQSPKYLFRKEGQNVTLSCEQNLNHDAMYWYRQDPGQGLRLIYYSQIVNDFQKGDIAEGYSVSREKKESFPLTVTSAQKNPTAFYLCASSIRSATDTQYFGPGTRLTVL.

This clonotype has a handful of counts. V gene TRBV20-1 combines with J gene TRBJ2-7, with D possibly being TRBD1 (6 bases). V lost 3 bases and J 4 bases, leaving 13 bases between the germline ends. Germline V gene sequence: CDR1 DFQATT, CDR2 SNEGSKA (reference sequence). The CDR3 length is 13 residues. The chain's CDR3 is CSASPQGPYEQYF. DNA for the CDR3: TGCAGTGCTAGTCCGCAGGGGCCGTACGAGCAGTACTTC.

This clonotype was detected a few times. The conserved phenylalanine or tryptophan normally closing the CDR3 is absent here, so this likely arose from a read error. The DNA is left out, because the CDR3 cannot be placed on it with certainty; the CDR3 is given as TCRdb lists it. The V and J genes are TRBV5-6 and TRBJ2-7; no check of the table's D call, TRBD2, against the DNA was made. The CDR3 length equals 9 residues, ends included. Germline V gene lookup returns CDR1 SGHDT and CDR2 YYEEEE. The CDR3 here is CASSFTGGE.

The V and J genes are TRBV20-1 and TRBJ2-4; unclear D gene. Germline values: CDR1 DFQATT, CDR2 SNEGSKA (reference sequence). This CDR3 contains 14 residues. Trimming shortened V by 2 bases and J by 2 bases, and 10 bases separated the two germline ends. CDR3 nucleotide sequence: TGCAGTGCTAGATCAGGAACGTCCAAAAACATTCAGTACTTC. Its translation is CSARSGTSKNIQYF.

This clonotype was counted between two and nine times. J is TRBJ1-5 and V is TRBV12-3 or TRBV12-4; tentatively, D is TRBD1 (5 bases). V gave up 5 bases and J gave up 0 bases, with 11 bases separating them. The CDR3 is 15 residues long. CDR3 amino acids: CASSRDGYSNQPQHF. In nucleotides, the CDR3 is TGTGCCAGCAGTAGGGACGGCTATAGCAATCAGCCCCAGCATTTT.

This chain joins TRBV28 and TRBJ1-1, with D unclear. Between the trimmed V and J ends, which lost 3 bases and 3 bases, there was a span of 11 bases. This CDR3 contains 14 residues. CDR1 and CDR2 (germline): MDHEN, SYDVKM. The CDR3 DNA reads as TGTGCCAGCAGTTTCTCGAGTCTTTACACTGAAGCTTTCTTT. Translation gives CASSFSSLYTEAFF.

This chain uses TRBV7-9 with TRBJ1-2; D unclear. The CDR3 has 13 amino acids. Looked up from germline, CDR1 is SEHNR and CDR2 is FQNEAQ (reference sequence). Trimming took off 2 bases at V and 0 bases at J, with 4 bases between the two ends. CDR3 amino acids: CASSLLSNYGYTF. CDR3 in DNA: TGTGCCAGCAGCTTATTATCTAACTATGGCTACACCTTC.

Written as DNA, the CDR3 is TGTGCCAGCAGTTACCTTTCGTTCGGCGTCGGGGTCAACACAGATACGCAGTATTTT. As protein: CASSYLSFGVGVNTDTQYF. The chain links TRBV6-5 to TRBJ2-3, with a possible D match to TRBD2 (5 bases). The CDR3 extends over 19 amino acids. Trimming removed 2 bases from V and 2 bases from J, with 23 bases in between. Germline-derived CDR1 and CDR2 are MNHEY and SVGAGI.

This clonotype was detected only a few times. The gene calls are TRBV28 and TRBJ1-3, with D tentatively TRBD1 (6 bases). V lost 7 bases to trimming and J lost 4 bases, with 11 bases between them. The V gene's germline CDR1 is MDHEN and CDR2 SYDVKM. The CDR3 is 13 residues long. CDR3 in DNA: TGTGCCAGCATACAGGGATCCGGAAACACCATATATTTT. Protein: CASIQGSGNTIYF.